The 21 T cell receptor beta chains presented below share a single source sample, sequenced in a study of T cells in Graves' hyperthyroidism and ophthalmopathy. TCR beta CDR3 sequences were amplified from RNA transcripts. The TCR CDR3 was amplified in a first-round RT-PCR using the HTBI primer set. TCRdb redid the calling of the multiplex PCR reads with MiXCR, one entry per CDR3 protein. The table records 300,000 to 450,000 distinct CDR3 sequences, 15% of them present only once. Sequenced material: blood. All receptors come from a woman between 25 and 40 years old with Graves' hyperthyroidism.

V gene TRBV5-1 combines with J gene TRBJ1-4; no reliable D call. Germline V gives CDR1 SGHRS, CDR2 YFSETQ. Trimming pared 0 bases from V and 3 bases from J, leaving 9 bases between. This CDR3 comprises 15 residues. CDR3 sequence: CASSLGRRPNEKLFF. CDR3 DNA: TGCGCCAGCAGCTTGGGGCGCAGGCCTAATGAAAAACTGTTTTTT.

This clonotype was found a few times. The J gene is TRBJ1-3, the V gene TRBV5-1; D is perhaps TRBD1 (6 bases). The ends were cut back, 2 bases at V and 0 bases at J, with 9 bases in the middle. Germline V lookup: CDR1 SGHRS, CDR2 YFSETQ. The CDR3 is 15 residues long. The CDR3 loop is CASSFGDISGNTIYF. The CDR3, as DNA: TGCGCCAGCAGCTTTGGGGACATCTCTGGAAACACCATATATTTT. The full variable domain, in which reference TRBV5-1 and TRBJ1-3 provide the parts outside the CDR3, is KAGVTQTPRYLIKTRGQQVTLSCSPISGHRSVSWYQQTPGQGLQFLFEYFSETQRNKGNFPGRFSGRQFSNSRSEMNVSTLELGDSALYLCASSFGDISGNTIYFGEGSWLTVV.

This clonotype was picked up many times. J is TRBJ2-3 and V is TRBV20-1, with 14 bases that match TRBD2. J lost 7 bases, V lost 6 bases, and 12 bases had no gene match. Germline values: CDR1 DFQATT, CDR2 SNEGSKA (reference sequence). The CDR3 covers 16 residues. CDR3 region: CSASKPGLAGDHTQYF. CDR3 in DNA: TGCAGTGCCTCTAAACCGGGACTAGCGGGAGACCATACGCAGTATTTT.

As to this clonotype: This may arise from a read error, as a much more abundant clone is one base away. The rearrangement uses TRBV2 and TRBJ1-5; a possible D gene is TRBD1 (5 bases). This CDR3 comprises 15 residues. Germline lookup yields CDR1 SNHLY and CDR2 FYNNEI. The CDR3 spells CDSSDSNRLNQPQHF. The CDR3 nucleotides read TGTGACAGCAGTGACTCCAACAGGCTCAATCAGCCCCAGCATTTT. Combining the CDR3 with reference TRBV2 and TRBJ1-5 gives the whole variable domain EPEVTQTPSHQVTQMGQEVILRCVPISNHLYFYWYRQILGQKVEFLVSFYNNEISEKSEIFDDQFSVERPDGSNFTLKIRSTKLEDSAMYFCDSSDSNRLNQPQHFGDGTRLSIL.

This clonotype has ten or more counts. The J gene is TRBJ2-3, the V gene TRBV11-2; 7 positions agree with TRBD2. CDR3 length equals 14 residues. With V trimmed by 3 bases and J by 10 bases, 10 bases remained unmatched. CDR1 is SGHAT and CDR2 is FQNNGV in the germline V gene. The CDR3 protein is CASSLYVGGPPQYF. CDR3 sequence (DNA): TGTGCCAGCAGCTTGTACGTGGGAGGGCCCCCGCAGTATTTT.

This chain connects TRBV5-1 to TRBJ2-1; 7 bases map to TRBD1. Germline CDR1 is SGHRS and CDR2 is YFSETQ. V trimming: 4 bases; J trimming: 4 bases; junction bases outside the gene matches: 8. This CDR3 is 15 amino acids long. DNA of the CDR3: TGCGCCAGCAGCCCCGGGGCAGGGGGATACAATGAGCAGTTCTTC. This sequence encodes CASSPGAGGYNEQFF.

This clonotype was seen ten or more times. The chain recombines TRBV3-1 with TRBJ2-7, with 8 bases identical to TRBD2. Germline CDR1 LGHDT, CDR2 YNNKEL (reference sequence). The CDR3 extends over 15 amino acids. J was trimmed by 0 bases and V by 1 base; bases with no gene match: 2. CDR3 nucleotides: TGTGCCAGCAGCCAAGCCAGCGGGAGCTCCTACGAGCAGTACTTC. Its protein is CASSQASGSSYEQYF.

As for this clonotype: It may be a read error: a sequence one base away is much more abundant. The rearrangement joins TRBV10-3 to TRBJ2-3; 8 positions match TRBD2. The germline V gene encodes CDR1 ENHRY and CDR2 SYGVKD. CDR3 size: 19 residues. Unmatched junction bases numbered 12, after V lost 0 bases and J lost 1 base. In DNA form, the CDR3 reads TGTGCCATCAGTGAGTCGCGGGGTAGCGGGGCCGGACGCACAGATACGCAGTATTTT. The encoded protein is CAISESRGSGAGRTDTQYF.

In this sample, this clonotype turned up many times. DNA of the CDR3: TGTGCCTGGAGTCCAGGAATAGGGGGGAGAGGCTACACCTTC. Protein: CAWSPGIGGRGYTF. The chain employs TRBV30 and TRBJ1-2, with D perhaps TRBD1 (6 bases). The germline V gene encodes CDR1 GTSNPN and CDR2 SVGIG (reference sequence). This CDR3 contains 14 residues. Deletions cut 2 bases from V and 8 bases from J, with 18 bases between.

This clonotype was recorded a few times. The genes are TRBV7-9 and TRBJ2-5; D remains ambiguous. The germline CDR1 and CDR2 sequences are SEHNR and FQNEAQ (reference sequence). The CDR3 consists of 12 residues. Deletions cut 4 bases from V and 2 bases from J, with 5 bases between. The CDR3 is CASSYFQETQYF. CDR3 sequence (DNA): TGTGCCAGCAGCTATTTTCAAGAGACCCAGTACTTC. Drawing the rest from reference TRBV7-9 and TRBJ2-5, the complete variable domain is DTGVSQNPRHKITKRGQNVTFRCDPISEHNRLYWYRQTLGQGPEFLTYFQNEAQLEKSRLLSDRFSAERPKGSFSTLEIQRTEQGDSAMYLCASSYFQETQYFGPGTRLLVL.

This clonotype came up many times. The chain links TRBV5-1 to TRBJ2-5; D call uncertain. Germline V CDR1 and CDR2: SGHRS, YFSETQ. The CDR3 contains 16 residues. The V end was cut by 2 bases, the J end by 4 bases, with 18 bases between. The CDR3 loop reads CASSLDSRTSGETQYF. CDR3 sequence (DNA): TGCGCCAGCAGCTTAGATTCCAGGACCTCCGGAGAGACCCAGTACTTC.

This clonotype was found many times. The chain couples TRBV7-3 to TRBJ2-7; D call uncertain. The CDR3 is made up of 14 amino acids. The ends were cut back, 5 bases at V and 1 base at J, with 12 bases in the middle. Germline assignment: CDR1 SGHTA and CDR2 FQGTGA. The DNA of the CDR3 is TGTGCCAGCAGCCCCGGTTCTGAATCCTACGAGCAGTACTTC. Protein product: CASSPGSESYEQYF.

Ten or more counts support this clonotype. The genes are TRBV29-1 and TRBJ2-1; TRBD2 is a possible D gene (5 bases). Germline CDR1 is SQVTM and CDR2 is ANQGSEA. V was clipped by 6 bases and J by 9 bases, with 15 bases between them. The CDR3 covers 12 residues. CDR3 nucleotide sequence: TGCAGCGTGGCCCCGGAGGTCGGTGAGCAGTTCTTC. Translation: CSVAPEVGEQFF.

This clonotype appeared a few times. The chain joins TRBV20-1 to TRBJ2-3; 8 bases fit TRBD2. Germline assignment: CDR1 DFQATT and CDR2 SNEGSKA (reference sequence). V gave up 1 base and J gave up 0 bases; unmatched junction bases: 9. The CDR3 runs to 17 residues. The CDR3 sequence is CSARGVLAGTSTDTQYF. CDR3 nucleotide sequence: TGCAGTGCTAGAGGGGTCCTAGCGGGTACTAGCACAGATACGCAGTATTTT.

The chain employs TRBV5-1 and TRBJ2-3; 8 bases are a match to TRBD2. Trimming took 3 bases from V and 1 from J; bases not matched to a gene: 4. This CDR3 contains 15 residues. Germline CDR1 and CDR2: SGHRS and YFSETQ. The CDR3 DNA reads as TGCGCCAGCAGCTATGGTAGCGGGGGCACAGATACGCAGTATTTT. Amino acid sequence: CASSYGSGGTDTQYF. The whole variable domain, remainder taken from reference TRBV5-1 and TRBJ2-3, is KAGVTQTPRYLIKTRGQQVTLSCSPISGHRSVSWYQQTPGQGLQFLFEYFSETQRNKGNFPGRFSGRQFSNSRSEMNVSTLELGDSALYLCASSYGSGGTDTQYFGPGTRLTVL.

The DNA of the CDR3 is TGTGCCATCAGGGTAGGTGCGGGAGGGCCGTCCGAGCAGTACTTC. This encodes CAIRVGAGGPSEQYF. The chain combines TRBV10-3 with TRBJ2-7; 9 bases are a match to TRBD2. J lost 6 bases, V lost 6 bases, and 12 bases had no gene match. CDR1 is ENHRY and CDR2 is SYGVKD in the germline V gene. The CDR3 is made up of 15 amino acids.

About this clonotype: One end of the junction does not line up with germline, which may come from a read error. The DNA of the CDR3 is TGTGCCAGCAGTTTAAAGGACAGAGGCAATCAGCTCCAGCATTTT. Translated: CASSLKDRGNQLQHF. This chain connects TRBV12-3 or TRBV12-4 to TRBJ1-5; a possible D gene is TRBD1 (6 bases). The CDR3 covers 15 residues.

This clonotype was detected many times. The DNA for the CDR3 is TGCGCCAGCAGCTTGTTTGAGGCCGGGAACACTGAAGCTTTCTTT. It encodes CASSLFEAGNTEAFF. The chain couples TRBV5-1 to TRBJ1-1; D unclear. The germline V and J ends were trimmed by 1 base and 1 base, with 11 bases remaining between them. This CDR3 spans 15 amino acids. Germline CDR1 SGHRS, CDR2 YFSETQ. The full variable domain, its missing parts supplied by reference TRBV5-1 and TRBJ1-1, is KAGVTQTPRYLIKTRGQQVTLSCSPISGHRSVSWYQQTPGQGLQFLFEYFSETQRNKGNFPGRFSGRQFSNSRSEMNVSTLELGDSALYLCASSLFEAGNTEAFFGQGTRLTVV.

The table lists this clonotype with a count of one. The chain employs TRBV6-2 or TRBV6-3 and TRBJ2-4, with D hard to call. The germline CDR1 and CDR2 sequences are MNHEY and SVGEGT. The ends were cut back, 8 bases at V and 0 bases at J, with 17 bases in the middle. The length of the CDR3 is 16 residues. In nucleotides, the CDR3 is TGTGCCAGCCGCTTTGGACGTACCCTAGCCAAAAACATTCAGTACTTC. Its protein is CASRFGRTLAKNIQYF.

This clonotype was counted at least ten times. The V call is TRBV6-1, the J call TRBJ1-2, with D perhaps TRBD1 (6 bases). Between the trimmed V and J ends, which lost 6 bases and 8 bases, there was a span of 13 bases. Per the germline V gene, CDR1 is MNHNS and CDR2 is SASEGT. This CDR3 comprises 12 residues. This CDR3 is CASRLQGRGYTF. The CDR3 DNA is TGTGCCAGCAGACTACAGGGTCGGGGCTACACCTTC.

The chain combines TRBV11-2 with TRBJ2-1; 10 bases are shared with TRBD2. CDR1 SGHAT and CDR2 FQNNGV come from the germline V gene. V dropped 4 bases and J dropped 2; count of bases not matched to a gene: 5. The CDR3 length is 16 residues. CDR3 in amino acids: CASSSFLAGAYNEQFF. The CDR3 coding sequence is TGTGCCAGCAGCTCCTTCCTAGCGGGGGCCTACAATGAGCAGTTCTTC.